This passage covers 9 T cell receptor beta chains from one sample sequenced in a study of spatial heterogeneity in lung cancer. TCRdb re-called the 5' RACE reads with MiXCR, one entry per CDR3 protein. Of 35,000 to 45,000 distinct CDR3 sequences listed, about 7.9% are singletons. Documented time point: blood at routine non-recurrence follow-up after resection. Sequenced material: PBMCs, taken at follow-up. These receptors originate from a male donor with early-stage non-small cell lung cancer.

At least ten counts were recorded for this clonotype. CDR3 sequence reads: CASSLEAGPTNTQYF. CDR3 sequence (DNA): TGTGCCAGCAGCTTAGAGGCTGGCCCCACGAATACGCAGTATTTT. The chain is built from TRBV13 and TRBJ2-3, with unresolved D. Per the germline V gene, CDR1 is PRHDT and CDR2 is FYEKMQ (reference sequence). Between the trimmed V and J ends, which lost 1 base and 7 bases, there was a span of 15 bases. CDR3 length: 15 residues.

On this clonotype itself: It may be a read error: a sequence one base away is much more abundant. CDR3 in amino acids: CASNSQRGTGELFF. DNA for the CDR3: TGTGCCAGCAACTCCCAGAGGGGAACCGGGGAGCTGTTTTTT. The V call is TRBV9, the J call TRBJ2-2; D might be TRBD1 or TRBD2, each matching 5 bases. Germline CDR1 and CDR2: SGDLS and YYNGEE. Trimming cost V 6 bases and J 5 bases, with 14 bases left between them. This CDR3 comprises 14 residues.

This clonotype has a count of ten or more. This sequence joins TRBV20-1 and TRBJ1-5; TRBD1 matches 12 bases. CDR3 length equals 14 residues. Germline CDR1 and CDR2: DFQATT and SNEGSKA (reference sequence). With V trimmed by 6 bases and J by 7 bases, 7 bases remained unmatched. The CDR3 spells CSAGDRGLWQPQHF. The CDR3 DNA reads as TGCAGTGCAGGGGACAGGGGGCTTTGGCAGCCCCAGCATTTT.

This clonotype has ten or more counts. This rearrangement joins TRBV6-6 to TRBJ2-7, with 7 bases matching TRBD1. V lost 2 bases to trimming and J lost 0 bases; unmatched junction nucleotides: 4. The CDR3 extends over 15 amino acids. CDR1 and CDR2 (germline): MNHNY, SVGAGI (reference sequence). The CDR3, as DNA: TGTGCCAGCAGTTACCCTGGGACAGACTCCTACGAGCAGTACTTC. Protein product: CASSYPGTDSYEQYF.

This clonotype has ten or more counts. This chain connects TRBV18 to TRBJ1-1; perhaps TRBD1 as D (5 bases). This CDR3 has 14 residues. Germline V gives CDR1 KGHSH, CDR2 LQKENI. V shed 2 bases and J shed 1 base, with 8 bases lying between them. CDR3 residues: CASSPRGTNTEAFF. The CDR3 nucleotides read TGTGCCAGCTCACCAAGGGGCACGAACACTGAAGCTTTCTTT.

This clonotype was seen repeatedly, ten times or more. The chain combines TRBV18 with TRBJ2-1, with TRBD2 as a possible D gene (5 bases). In germline, CDR1 is KGHSH, CDR2 LQKENI. The CDR3 loop spans 13 amino acids. V was shortened by 2 bases and J by 8 bases, with 10 bases between the two germline ends. CDR3 DNA: TGTGCCAGCTCACCAGGGGTCGGGGATGAGCAGTTCTTC. It yields the protein CASSPGVGDEQFF. The full variable domain, rest sourced from reference TRBV18 and TRBJ2-1, is NAGVMQNPRHLVRRRGQEARLRCSPMKGHSHVYWYRQLPEEGLKFMVYLQKENIIDESGMPKERFSAEFPKEGPSILRIQQVVRGDSAAYFCASSPGVGDEQFFGPGTRLTVL.

This clonotype was counted ten times or more. The DNA for the CDR3 is TGTGCCAGCAGCCGTCCCGGGACAGGGGGGGAAGCCAAAAACATTCAGTACTTC. Protein sequence: CASSRPGTGGEAKNIQYF. This rearrangement joins TRBV7-9 to TRBJ2-4, with TRBD1 matching over 11 bases. Germline CDR1 is SEHNR and CDR2 is FQNEAQ (reference sequence). V lost 5 bases and J lost 0; bases outside the gene matches: 9. The length of the CDR3 is 18 residues.

This clonotype was recorded at least ten times. The rearrangement joins TRBV7-9 to TRBJ1-1, with D possibly matching TRBD1 (5 bases). Germline V gene sequence: CDR1 SEHNR, CDR2 FQNEAQ (reference sequence). This CDR3 contains 14 residues. V lost 1 base, J lost 11 bases, and 17 bases lay in between. The chain's CDR3 is CASSLGTMTDGAFF. The CDR3 DNA is TGTGCCAGCAGCTTAGGCACAATGACAGACGGGGCTTTCTTT.

This chain links TRBV12-3 or TRBV12-4 with TRBJ2-1; 7 positions match TRBD2. This CDR3 comprises 13 residues. V lost 5 bases, J lost 9 bases, and 7 bases stayed unmatched. This CDR3 reads CASSPTLAGEQFF. The CDR3 DNA reads as TGTGCCAGCAGTCCCACCTTAGCGGGTGAGCAGTTCTTC.